This T cell receptor (beta chain) was captured by sequencing in a study of blood T cell repertoires in COVID-19. Background on the study: Sites in the United States, Italy and Spain provided acute and convalescent COVID-19 samples.

Recovered Cohort 3 donors showed two negative PCRs, clearance, or symptom resolution. Repertoires were generated with immunoSEQ multiplex PCR, while TCRdb's copy carries only in-frame clones and drops some. The table lists fewer than 400,000 clones, 80% to 90% of them singletons. The ends were cut back, 0 bases at V and 6 bases at J, with 6 bases in the middle. The CDR3 length is 13 residues. Germline CDR1 is SGHDT and CDR2 is YYEEEE. This TCR derives from a woman younger than 30 who had recovered from COVID-19. This chain joins TRBV5-6 and TRBJ2-2, with unresolved D. Input material: PBMCs or T cells enriched from blood (not recorded which). CDR3 sequence reads: CASSLVSSGELFF. For the CDR3, the DNA is TGTGCCAGCAGCTTGGTTTCTTCCGGGGAGCTGTTTTTT.